The 14 T cell receptor beta chains below all came from one sample that was sequenced in a study of regulatory T cells in long-lasting Graves disease (dated by TCRdb to the early 2020s). Explained via the paper, the time point label denotes: persistent/refractory GD, antithyroid drugs over 5 years with positive TRAb. For both TCR sequencing and RNA sequencing, RNA was extracted from PBMCs in TRIzol. The library was produced with multiplex PCR. The sequencer was an Illumina HiSeq 4000. To build TCR beta libraries, CDR3 regions were amplified by Arm-PCR using iRepertoire HTBI primers. The public reads were quality trimmed at Q25 with fastp and then assembled into clones with MiXCR by TCRdb, keeping productive beta chains. Rows with one shared CDR3 protein collapse into an entry with the most common genes and DNA. For this sample the table gives 400,000 to 500,000 distinct CDR3 sequences, of which approximately 23% were detected only once. The ten largest clones represent roughly 14% of the sample.

The sample here was peripheral blood mononuclear cells (PBMCs), taken when the disease was refractory, from a patient treated with antithyroid drugs. The receptors come from a female donor with Graves disease.

This sequence joins TRBV7-3 and TRBJ2-1; TRBD2 aligns across 7 bases. Germline CDR1 and CDR2: SGHTA and FQGTGA. With 3 bases clipped from V and 4 bases from J, the junction kept 3 bases outside the gene matches. This CDR3 contains 14 residues. The CDR3 DNA reads as TGTGCCAGCAGCTTTGGGAGGGTGTACAATGAGCAGTTCTTC. Protein: CASSFGRVYNEQFF.

This clonotype was recorded a few times. The J gene is TRBJ1-6, the V gene TRBV14; tentative D call: TRBD1 (6 bases). The CDR3 extends over 18 amino acids. Per germline, CDR1 SGHDN and CDR2 FVKESK. Trimming left V 2 bases short and J 0 bases short, with 14 bases between. The CDR3: CASSQRLTGSSYNSPLHF. In DNA form, the CDR3 reads TGTGCCAGCAGCCAACGCCTTACAGGGAGCTCCTATAATTCACCCCTCCACTTT.

This clonotype was picked up many times. The gene calls are TRBV10-3 and TRBJ1-5, with 7 bases lining up with TRBD1. J lost 0 bases, V lost 4 bases, and 6 bases had no gene match. The CDR3 sequence is 16 residues long. Germline-derived CDR1 and CDR2 are ENHRY and SYGVKD. CDR3 sequence reads: CAISGGTDYSNQPQHF. The CDR3 DNA follows: TGTGCCATCAGTGGGGGGACAGACTATAGCAATCAGCCCCAGCATTTT.

The table lists this clonotype with many counts. One end of the junction varies from germline; a read error may be responsible. The J gene is TRBJ2-5, the V gene TRBV7-7, with 11 bases identical to TRBD2. Germline V gene lookup returns CDR1 SSHAT and CDR2 FNYEAQ (reference sequence). CDR3 length: 16 amino acids. For the CDR3, the DNA is TGTGCTAGCAGCATCGGACTAGCGGGCTTCCAAGAGACCCAGTACTTC. Protein sequence: CASSIGLAGFQETQYF.

The chain recombines TRBV29-1 with TRBJ2-3, with D unresolved. This CDR3 spans 10 amino acids. Germline V gene data show CDR1 as SQVTM and CDR2 as ANQGSEA. V lost 7 bases, J lost 6 bases, and 8 bases lay in between. The CDR3 loop reads CSAMQDTQYF. The CDR3 DNA follows: TGCAGCGCCATGCAGGATACGCAGTATTTT.

This sequence joins TRBV12-3 or TRBV12-4 and TRBJ1-5; TRBD1 might be the D (5 bases). CDR3 length equals 16 residues. V dropped 6 bases and J dropped 3 bases, with 18 bases sitting between them. The CDR3 sequence: CASRNRGRLDNQPQHF. Here the CDR3 DNA reads TGTGCCAGCAGGAACCGGGGGAGGCTTGACAATCAGCCCCAGCATTTT.

CDR3 loop: CASSSGLWNTEAFF. The CDR3 coding sequence is TGTGCCAGCAGCTCCGGACTGTGGAACACTGAAGCTTTCTTT. V gene TRBV7-2 combines with J gene TRBJ1-1; D remains unclear. V was cut by 4 bases and J by 1 base, with 10 bases left in between. Germline CDR1 reads SGHTA; CDR2 reads FQGNSA. CDR3 length: 14 amino acids.

This clonotype occurred many times. The chain recombines TRBV29-1 with TRBJ2-7, with 10 bases identical to TRBD1. Trimming at V came to 6 bases and at J to 6 bases, leaving 8 bases not matched to a gene. The CDR3 is 13 amino acids. Germline CDR1 is SQVTM and CDR2 is ANQGSEA. This chain's CDR3 is CSVPGTGVPEQYF. The CDR3 nucleotides read TGCAGCGTCCCCGGGACAGGGGTCCCCGAGCAGTACTTC.

The chain carries TRBV25-1 and TRBJ2-5; D ambiguous. The germline V gene has CDR1 MGHDK and CDR2 SYGVNS. The V gene lost 3 bases and the J gene lost 5 bases, with 10 bases spanning the gap. The CDR3 is made up of 13 amino acids. This CDR3 reads CASSDPQQETQYF. Here the CDR3 DNA reads TGTGCCAGCAGTGATCCGCAGCAGGAGACCCAGTACTTC. The variable domain in full, with the rest retrieved from reference TRBV25-1 and TRBJ2-5, is EADIYQTPRYLVIGTGKKITLECSQTMGHDKMYWYQQDPGMELHLIHYSYGVNSTEKGDLSSESTVSRIRTEHFPLTLESARPSHTSQYLCASSDPQQETQYFGPGTRLLVL.

This clonotype was recorded a few times. CDR3 coding DNA: TGTGCCAGCAGTTACTCGAACCAGGGAGACGAGCAGTACTTC. Translation: CASSYSNQGDEQYF. The rearrangement uses TRBV6-5 and TRBJ2-7, with D perhaps assigned TRBD1 or TRBD2 (5 bases each). Trimming left V 0 bases short and J 5 bases short, with 11 bases between. Germline CDR1 MNHEY, CDR2 SVGAGI. The CDR3 contains 14 residues.

At least ten counts were recorded for this clonotype. The V and J genes are TRBV19 and TRBJ2-7; TRBD1 aligns across 9 bases. This CDR3 is built from 17 residues. The V segment lost 3 bases and the J segment 4 bases; nucleotides outside the gene matches: 13. CDR1 and CDR2 from the germline V gene are LNHDA and SQIVND (reference sequence). The CDR3 region is CASSILRRTGVEYEQYF. The CDR3 coding sequence is TGTGCCAGTAGTATTCTTCGCCGGACAGGGGTTGAGTACGAGCAGTACTTC.

The rearrangement links TRBV4-3 to TRBJ1-1; 7 positions agree with TRBD1. Per germline, CDR1 LGHNA and CDR2 YSLEER. The trim removed 4 bases at V and 4 bases at J, leaving 12 bases unmatched. The CDR3 spans 16 residues. For the CDR3, the DNA is TGCGCCAGCAGCCCGGAGGGGGCAGGGACGATCACTGAAGCTTTCTTT. Residues: CASSPEGAGTITEAFF.

The chain recombines TRBV12-3 or TRBV12-4 with TRBJ1-4; D possibly corresponds to TRBD1 (5 bases). Between the trimmed V and J ends, which lost 10 bases and 7 bases, there was a span of 19 bases. CDR3 length: 14 residues. CDR3 nucleotides: TGTGCCATAGAAGGGGACGGGGGAGTTGAAAAACTGTTTTTT. Encoded protein: CAIEGDGGVEKLFF.

The rearrangement uses TRBV7-2 and TRBJ2-7; 7 positions match TRBD2. V lost 1 base to trimming and J lost 2 bases; unmatched junction nucleotides: 5. The CDR3 runs to 15 residues. Germline-derived CDR1 and CDR2 are SGHTA and FQGNSA. The CDR3, as DNA: TGTGCCAGCAGCTTAGAGCGGGGCGAAACCTACGAGCAGTACTTC. Its protein product is CASSLERGETYEQYF.